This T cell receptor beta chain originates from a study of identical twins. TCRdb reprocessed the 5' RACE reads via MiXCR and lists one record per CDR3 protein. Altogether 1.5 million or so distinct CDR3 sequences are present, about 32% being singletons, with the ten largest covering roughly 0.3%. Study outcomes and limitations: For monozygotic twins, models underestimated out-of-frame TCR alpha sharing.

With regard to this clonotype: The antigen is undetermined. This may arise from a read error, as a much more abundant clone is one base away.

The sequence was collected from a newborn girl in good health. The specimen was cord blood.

The CDR3 spells CGVVGRTSYEQYF. The CDR3 DNA sequence: TGCGGCGTTGTAGGGCGGACCTCCTACGAGCAGTACTTC. The J gene is TRBJ2-4, the V gene TRBV29-1, with D hard to call. TRBJ2-7 explains the end of the DNA better; the J call may be wrong. CDR1 is SQVTM and CDR2 is ANQGSEA in the germline V gene. CDR3 length: 13 amino acids.